Listed here is a single T cell receptor beta chain. What it binds is not known. This entry is derived from a study of T cell responses to AZD1222 COVID-19 vaccine. General observations from the study: Close to half of all spike-specific TCRs reportedly target regions of the variants that are unmutated. Rises in breadth and depth of Spike-specific TCRs came after two AZD1222 doses. Across the whole spike, CD4 TCRs peaked at regions 160-218 and 743-854.

Generated by immunoSEQ multiplex PCR, the TCRdb table keeps only in-frame clones and is missing some. The sample yields 20,000 or so clones, 84% seen once. CDR1 and CDR2 from the germline V gene are LGHNA and YSLEER. V trimming: 1 base; J trimming: 2 bases; junction bases outside the gene matches: 5. CDR3 size: 16 residues. The sequence derives from an adult who received the AZD1222 COVID-19 vaccine. Sequences were derived from peripheral blood, sampled 28 days after the second AZD1222 dose. The genes are TRBV4-3 and TRBJ2-7; 10 bases map to TRBD2. The CDR3 bases are TGCGCCAGCAGCCAAGGCCTAGCGGGAGAAACCTACGAGCAGTACTTC. Translation: CASSQGLAGETYEQYF.